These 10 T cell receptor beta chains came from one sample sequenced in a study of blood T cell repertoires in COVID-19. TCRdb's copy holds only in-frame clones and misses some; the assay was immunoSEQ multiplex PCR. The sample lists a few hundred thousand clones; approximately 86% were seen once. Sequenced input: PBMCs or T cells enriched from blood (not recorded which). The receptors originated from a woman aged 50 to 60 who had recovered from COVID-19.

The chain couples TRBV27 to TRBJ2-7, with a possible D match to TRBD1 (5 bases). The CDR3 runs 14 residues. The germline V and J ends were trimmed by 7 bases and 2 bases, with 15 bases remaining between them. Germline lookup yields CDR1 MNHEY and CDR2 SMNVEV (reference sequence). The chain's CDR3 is CASKVGRRTYEQYF. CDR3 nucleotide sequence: TGTGCCAGCAAGGTGGGGCGGAGAACCTACGAGCAGTACTTC.

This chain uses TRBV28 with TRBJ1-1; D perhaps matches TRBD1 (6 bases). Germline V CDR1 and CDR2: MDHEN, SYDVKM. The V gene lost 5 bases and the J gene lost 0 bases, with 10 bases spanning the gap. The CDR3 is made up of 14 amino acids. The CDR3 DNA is TGTGCCAGCAGTAGGGACACCCTGAACACTGAAGCTTTCTTT. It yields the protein CASSRDTLNTEAFF.

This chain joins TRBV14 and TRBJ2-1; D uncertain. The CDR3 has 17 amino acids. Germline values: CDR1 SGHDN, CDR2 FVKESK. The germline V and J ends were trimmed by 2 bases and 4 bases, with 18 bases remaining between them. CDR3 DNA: TGTGCCAGCAGCCAATTGAGGTCCAGCGCCCTTTACAATGAGCAGTTCTTC. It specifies CASSQLRSSALYNEQFF.

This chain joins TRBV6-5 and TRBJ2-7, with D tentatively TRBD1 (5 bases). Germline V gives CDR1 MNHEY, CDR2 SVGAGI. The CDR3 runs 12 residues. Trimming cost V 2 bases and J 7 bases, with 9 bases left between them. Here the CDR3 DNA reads TGTGCCAGCAGTTACAACAGGAAAGAGCAGTACTTC. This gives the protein CASSYNRKEQYF.

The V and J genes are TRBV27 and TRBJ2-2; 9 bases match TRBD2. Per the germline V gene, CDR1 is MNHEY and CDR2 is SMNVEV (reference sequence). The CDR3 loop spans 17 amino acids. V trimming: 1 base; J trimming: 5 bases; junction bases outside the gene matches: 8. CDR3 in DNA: TGTGCCAGCAGTTTATACGGCGGGAGGGCCTGGACCGGGGAGCTGTTTTTT. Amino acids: CASSLYGGRAWTGELFF.

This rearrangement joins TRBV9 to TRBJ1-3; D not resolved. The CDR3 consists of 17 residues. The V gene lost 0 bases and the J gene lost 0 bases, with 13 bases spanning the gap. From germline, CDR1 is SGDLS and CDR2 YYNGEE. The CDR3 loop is CASSVESRRISGNTIYF. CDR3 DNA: TGTGCCAGCAGCGTAGAATCCCGCAGGATCTCTGGAAACACCATATATTTT. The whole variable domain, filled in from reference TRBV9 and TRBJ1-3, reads DSGVTQTPKHLITATGQRVTLRCSPRSGDLSVYWYQQSLDQGLQFLIQYYNGEERAKGNILERFSAQQFPDLHSELNLSSLELGDSALYFCASSVESRRISGNTIYFGEGSWLTVV.

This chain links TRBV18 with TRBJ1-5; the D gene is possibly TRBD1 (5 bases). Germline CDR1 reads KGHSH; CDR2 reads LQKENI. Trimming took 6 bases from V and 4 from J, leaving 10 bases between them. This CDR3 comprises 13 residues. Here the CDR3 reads CASSTGQNQPQHF. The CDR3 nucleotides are TGTGCCAGCTCGACCGGACAAAATCAGCCCCAGCATTTT.

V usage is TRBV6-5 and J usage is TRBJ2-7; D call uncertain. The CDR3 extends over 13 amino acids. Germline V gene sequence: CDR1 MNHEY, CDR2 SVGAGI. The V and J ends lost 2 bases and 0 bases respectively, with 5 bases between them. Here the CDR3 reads CASSYRSSYEQYF. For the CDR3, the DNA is TGTGCCAGCAGTTACAGGAGCTCCTACGAGCAGTACTTC.

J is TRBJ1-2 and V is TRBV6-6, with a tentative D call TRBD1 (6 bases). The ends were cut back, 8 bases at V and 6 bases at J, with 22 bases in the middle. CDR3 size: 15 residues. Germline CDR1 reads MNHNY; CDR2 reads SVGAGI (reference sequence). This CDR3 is CASAEAGGARNGYTF. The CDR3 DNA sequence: TGTGCCAGCGCTGAAGCGGGGGGGGCCCGGAATGGCTACACCTTC.

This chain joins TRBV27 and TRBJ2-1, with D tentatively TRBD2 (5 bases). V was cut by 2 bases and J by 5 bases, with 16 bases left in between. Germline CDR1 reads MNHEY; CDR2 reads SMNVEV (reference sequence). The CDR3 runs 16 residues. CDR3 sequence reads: CASSLIGADGDNEQFF. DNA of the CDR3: TGTGCCAGCAGTTTAATTGGAGCGGATGGGGACAATGAGCAGTTCTTC.